Following are 14 T cell receptor beta chains from one sample sequenced in a study of blood T cell repertoires in COVID-19. Assay used: immunoSEQ multiplex PCR; TCRdb lists only in-frame clones, some missing. The sample lists hundreds of thousands of clones; 70% to 90% were seen once. Source material: PBMCs or T cells enriched from blood (not recorded which). These receptors originate from a woman between 18 and 29 years old with acute COVID-19.

In regard to this clone: This sample includes further DNA sequences coding for the same CDR3. This chain joins TRBV7-2 and TRBJ1-1; no clear D. The V gene lost 1 base and the J gene lost 1 base, with 7 bases spanning the gap. This CDR3 region has 14 residues. The germline V gene encodes CDR1 SGHTA and CDR2 FQGNSA. Here the CDR3 reads CASSLGRGNTEAFF. In DNA, the CDR3 is TGTGCCAGCAGCTTAGGACGGGGGAACACTGAAGCTTTCTTT.

The rearrangement uses TRBV19 and TRBJ2-1; 7 bases line up with TRBD2. This CDR3 is 15 amino acids long. J gave up 4 bases and V 1 base, and 4 bases lay outside the gene matches. Germline loops: CDR1 LNHDA, CDR2 SQIVND (reference sequence). In nucleotides, the CDR3 is TGTGCCAGTAGTATAGTCGGGGGGACGTACAATGAGCAGTTCTTC. This translates into CASSIVGGTYNEQFF.

The chain uses TRBV18 and TRBJ2-2; D gene uncertain. The V end was cut by 4 bases, the J end by 3 bases, with 6 bases between. In germline, CDR1 is KGHSH, CDR2 LQKENI. The CDR3 covers 13 residues. CDR3 coding DNA: TGTGCCAGCTCACAGGCGGACACCGGGGAGCTGTTTTTT. Its protein product is CASSQADTGELFF.

This chain uses TRBV19 with TRBJ1-2, with 10 bases fitting TRBD1. CDR1 is LNHDA, CDR2 SQIVND, per germline (reference sequence). The length of the CDR3 is 14 residues. The junction had 8 bases not matched to a gene; V was cut back by 7 bases and J by 6 bases. CDR3: CASNFLTGGNGYTF. The DNA of the CDR3 is TGTGCCAGTAATTTCCTGACAGGGGGCAATGGCTACACCTTC. Looking up the rest from reference TRBV19 and TRBJ1-2 gives the full variable domain: DGGITQSPKYLFRKEGQNVTLSCEQNLNHDAMYWYRQDPGQGLRLIYYSQIVNDFQKGDIAEGYSVSREKKESFPLTVTSAQKNPTAFYLCASNFLTGGNGYTFGSGTRLTVV.

The chain recombines TRBV7-8 with TRBJ2-7, with TRBD2 matching over 8 bases. Germline trimming cut 7 bases from V and 1 base from J; bases unmatched to any gene: 6. CDR1 and CDR2 (germline): SGHVS, FQNEAQ. This CDR3 has 14 residues. The CDR3 DNA sequence: TGTGCCAGCACTTCGGGGGGGACGTCCTACGAGCAGTACTTC. Its protein product is CASTSGGTSYEQYF.

This clone was detected only once. This chain links TRBV7-9 with TRBJ1-2; D gene unclear. Deletions cut 0 bases from V and 2 bases from J, with 7 bases between. CDR3 length: 14 residues. CDR1 SEHNR and CDR2 FQNEAQ come from the germline V gene (reference sequence). The CDR3 region has the DNA TGTGCCAGCAGCTTAGCGCTGGGCAACTATGGCTACACCTTC. This codes for CASSLALGNYGYTF.

This rearrangement joins TRBV2 to TRBJ1-5, with D hard to call. The V end lost 5 bases, the J end lost 13 bases, and 12 bases lay between the germline ends. Looked up from germline, CDR1 is SNHLY and CDR2 is FYNNEI. The CDR3 sequence is 11 residues long. CDR3 protein: CASSYASGQHF. CDR3 sequence (DNA): TGTGCCAGCAGTTACGCTTCCGGGCAGCATTTT.

Relative to its sample, this clone is medium-sized (0.01 to 0.1%). The V and J genes are TRBV5-6 and TRBJ1-4, with 7 bases fitting TRBD1. J gave up 4 bases and V 2 bases, and 2 bases lay outside the gene matches. The CDR3 length is 14 residues. The germline V gene encodes CDR1 SGHDT and CDR2 YYEEEE. CDR3 DNA sequence: TGTGCCAGCAGCTTCACAGGGGATAATGAAAAACTGTTTTTT. Residues: CASSFTGDNEKLFF.

In its sample, this clone was seen once. The V call is TRBV5-6, the J call TRBJ2-7; D is possibly TRBD2 (5 bases). Germline assignment: CDR1 SGHDT and CDR2 YYEEEE. The V gene lost 4 bases and the J gene lost 1 base, with 9 bases spanning the gap. The CDR3 covers 13 residues. CDR3 sequence reads: CASSPGYSYEQYF. DNA for the CDR3: TGTGCCAGCAGCCCGGGATATTCCTACGAGCAGTACTTC.

The chain couples TRBV27 to TRBJ2-3, with a possible D match to TRBD2 (5 bases). Germline assignment: CDR1 MNHEY and CDR2 SMNVEV (reference sequence). The CDR3 runs 15 residues. Trimming pared 3 bases from V and 1 base from J, leaving 11 bases between. CDR3 amino acids: CASSLWETGTDTQYF. CDR3 DNA: TGTGCCAGCAGTTTGTGGGAGACGGGCACAGATACGCAGTATTTT.

The chain employs TRBV19 and TRBJ2-7; 8 positions agree with TRBD1. CDR1 and CDR2 from the germline V gene are LNHDA and SQIVND (reference sequence). This CDR3 is 14 amino acids long. V was clipped by 3 bases and J by 5 bases; unmatched bases: 6. The CDR3 sequence is CASSILDRGNEQYF. The CDR3 DNA is TGTGCCAGTAGTATCTTAGACAGGGGCAACGAGCAGTACTTC.

The rearrangement links TRBV9 to TRBJ1-3; perhaps TRBD1 as D (6 bases). Germline loops: CDR1 SGDLS, CDR2 YYNGEE. The length of the CDR3 is 17 residues. V was clipped by 0 bases and J by 0 bases, with 13 bases between them. The CDR3 coding sequence is TGTGCCAGCAGCGTAGCCGCAGGGGCTGACTCTGGAAACACCATATATTTT. Protein product: CASSVAAGADSGNTIYF.

The chain is built from TRBV3-1 (or the pseudogene TRBV3-2) and TRBJ1-4; D not certain. The germline gives CDR1 LGHDT, CDR2 YNNKEL (reference sequence). This CDR3 contains 14 residues. The V gene lost 2 bases and the J gene lost 8 bases, with 12 bases spanning the gap. The CDR3 spells CASSQRGTVEKLFF. Written as DNA, the CDR3 is TGTGCCAGCAGCCAACGGGGTACAGTCGAAAAACTGTTTTTT.

Only one count was recorded for this clone. The V gene is TRBV11-2, the J gene TRBJ2-7; TRBD2 matches at 7 bases. V trimming: 3 bases; J trimming: 4 bases; junction bases outside the gene matches: 9. Germline lookup yields CDR1 SGHAT and CDR2 FQNNGV. The CDR3 is made up of 15 amino acids. The CDR3 region is CASSLSGREMYEQYF. CDR3 DNA: TGTGCCAGCAGCTTGTCGGGGCGGGAGATGTACGAGCAGTACTTC.